The clone carrying this T cell receptor (beta chain) appeared many times. The study amplified TCR beta CDR3 regions using RNA transcripts. Amplification began with first-round RT-PCR using HTBI primers, then second-round multiplex PCR was performed. TCRdb independently ran MiXCR on the multiplex PCR reads; one entry per CDR3 protein. The table records some 380,000 distinct CDR3 sequences, over 15% of them present only once. Trimming took 6 bases from V and 7 from J; bases not matched to a gene: 8. The length of the CDR3 is 13 residues. The sample comes from a study of Graves' ophthalmopathy and Graves' hyperthyroidism. The overall study: Upon initial diagnosis and before any treatment, peripheral blood was collected.

The study recruited hyperthyroidism patients aged 18 to 65 who were newly diagnosed, under 2 months' duration. Clinical symptoms and serum thyroxine were used for diagnosis; TRAb, thyroid ultrasound and orbital computed tomography were also relied on. A 10 ml volume of fresh peripheral blood provided the PBMCs. This receptor was taken from a woman aged 18-30 years with stable Graves' hyperthyroidism. The V gene is TRBV12-3 or TRBV12-4, the J gene TRBJ1-2, with 7 bases that match TRBD1. The source material was peripheral blood. DNA for the CDR3: TGTGCCAGCAGCGGGACAGAGCAGGCTGGCTACACCTTC. It yields the protein CASSGTEQAGYTF.